What follows describes a single T cell receptor beta chain. Trimming removed 7 bases from V and 5 bases from J, with 14 bases in between. This CDR3 has 13 residues. TCRdb's copy holds only in-frame clones and misses some; the assay was immunoSEQ multiplex PCR. Among around 310,000 clones listed, around 89% were seen once. The data derive from a study of blood T cell repertoires in COVID-19. Across the whole study: From T cells, B-cell-depleted T cells, or PBMCs came the material, which was cDNA or gDNA.

The sequence was collected from a woman between 45 and 60 years old with active or convalescent COVID-19. Input material: peripheral blood. This rearrangement joins TRBV12-3 or TRBV12-4 to TRBJ1-1, with TRBD1 as a possible D gene (6 bases). CDR3 bases: TGTGCCAGCACCCCAGGGGTGGGAACTGAAGCTTTCTTT. Translating gives CASTPGVGTEAFF.